This TCR beta chain was retrieved from a study of T cells in women clearing cervical HPV infection. The CDR3 sequence is 15 residues long. V was clipped by 1 base and J by 5 bases, with 14 bases between them. Per the germline V gene, CDR1 is MGHRA and CDR2 is YSYEKL. Turning to this clone: The observed sequence ends 3 residues before the CDR3 terminus, with the missing tail filled in from the germline J gene.

Clones were sequenced by immunoSEQ multiplex PCR, and TCRdb holds only the in-frame ones, with some missing. The table lists 30,000 to 35,000 clones. Sequences were obtained from blood buffy coat. This clonotype was obtained from a woman aged 18 to 75 with a cervical HPV16 infection that either progressed to CIN3+ or cleared (not recorded which). The chain is built from TRBV4-1 and TRBJ2-5, with a tentative D call TRBD1 (7 bases). The CDR3 spells CASSQGNRGGETQYF. The CDR3 DNA, read in part, is TGCGCCAGCAGCCAAGGCAACAGGGGAGGTGAGACC.